Below, one T cell receptor (beta chain) is given with its context. TEMRA cells were FACS-enriched and CD8+ and CD4+ T cells negatively isolated. These data originate in a study of CD8 T cells in Susac syndrome. Reverse transcription used about 0.5 to 1 ug RNA and random hexamers. TCRdb called the immunoSEQ multiplex PCR reads again in MiXCR, with one record for every CDR3 protein. The sample has a few hundred thousand distinct CDR3 sequences; 95% are singletons. There are 15 residues in the CDR3. With 5 bases clipped from V and 2 bases from J, the junction kept 3 bases outside the gene matches. The sequenced sample consisted of CD4+ T cells from PBMCs. The clonotype originates from a human donor with multiple sclerosis. The chain has TRBV12-3 or TRBV12-4 and TRBJ2-6, with 7 nucleotides matching TRBD1. The CDR3 here is CASSTTGPGANVLTF. DNA of the CDR3: TGTGCCAGCAGTACGACAGGGCCTGGGGCCAACGTCCTGACTTTC.